Shown below are 11 T cell receptor beta chains from a single sample sequenced in a study of Graves' ophthalmopathy and Graves' hyperthyroidism. TCR beta CDR3 regions were amplified from RNA transcripts. HTBI primers were used in a first-round RT-PCR, which preceded a second-round multiplex PCR. From the multiplex PCR reads, TCRdb called clonotypes with MiXCR, one entry per CDR3 protein. This repertoire shows fewer than 250,000 distinct CDR3 sequences, approximately 29% found once; its top ten account for about 8.2%. Sequencing was carried out using peripheral blood. Every receptor here comes from a man between 45 and 60 years old with Graves' ophthalmopathy.

The chain joins TRBV10-3 to TRBJ1-6, with D possibly TRBD1 on 5 matching bases. CDR1 is ENHRY and CDR2 is SYGVKD in the germline V gene. CDR3 length equals 16 residues. With 11 bases removed from V and 0 bases from J, the gap between germline ends came to 17 bases. The CDR3 nucleotides are TGTGCCGCTACACGGGGCACAAGCTCCTATAATTCACCCCTCCACTTT. The encoded protein is CAATRGTSSYNSPLHF.

The V gene is TRBV12-3 or TRBV12-4, the J gene TRBJ1-5; unclear D gene. The germline V and J ends were trimmed by 3 bases and 8 bases, with 14 bases remaining between them. The CDR3 spans 14 residues. CDR3 DNA sequence: TGTGCCAGCAGTTTCGTCGGTAATGGGGAGCCCCAGCATTTT. This encodes CASSFVGNGEPQHF.

This clonotype was counted many times. The V gene is TRBV12-3 or TRBV12-4, the J gene TRBJ1-2; TRBD1 agrees at 7 bases. V trimming: 6 bases; J trimming: 7 bases; junction bases outside the gene matches: 8. This CDR3 is 13 amino acids long. The CDR3 DNA reads as TGTGCCAGCAGCCCGGGACAGTCTAGTGGCTACACCTTC. Translated: CASSPGQSSGYTF.

There are many counts of this clonotype. This chain uses TRBV6-6 with TRBJ2-5; 9 bases map to TRBD2. Germline V CDR1 and CDR2: MNHNY, SVGAGI (reference sequence). CDR3 size: 15 residues. Germline trimming cut 0 bases from V and 5 bases from J; bases unmatched to any gene: 4. CDR3 in amino acids: CASSYSPSGIETQYF. The CDR3 nucleotides read TGTGCCAGCAGTTACTCGCCTAGCGGGATTGAGACCCAGTACTTC.

This clonotype has ten or more counts. The rearrangement joins TRBV12-3 or TRBV12-4 to TRBJ2-2, with 7 bases aligning to TRBD2. The V and J ends lost 1 base and 2 bases, in that order; junction bases with no gene match: 13. The CDR3 contains 19 residues. The chain's CDR3 is CASSLDLRSASGNTGELFF. In nucleotides, the CDR3 is TGTGCCAGCAGTTTAGATCTAAGGTCGGCTAGCGGTAACACCGGGGAGCTGTTTTTT.

At least ten counts were recorded for this clonotype. The chain combines TRBV6-5 with TRBJ2-7, with 7 nucleotides matching TRBD2. Germline assignment: CDR1 MNHEY and CDR2 SVGAGI. This CDR3 has 13 residues. Trimming at V came to 6 bases and at J to 4 bases, leaving 6 bases not matched to a gene. DNA of the CDR3: TGTGCCAGCAGGCGGACTAGATCGTACGAGCAGTACTTC. Amino acids: CASRRTRSYEQYF.

This clonotype was recorded many times. The chain combines TRBV6-5 with TRBJ1-2; TRBD1 might be the D (5 bases). The CDR3 length is 13 residues. Trimming stripped 7 bases from V and 3 bases from J, with 12 bases between. In germline, CDR1 is MNHEY, CDR2 SVGAGI. Here the CDR3 reads CASTISRDYGYTF. CDR3 bases: TGTGCCAGCACCATCAGCAGGGACTATGGCTACACCTTC.

This clonotype appeared many times. The chain recombines TRBV4-2 with TRBJ2-2; 7 positions agree with TRBD1. Trimming removed 3 bases from V and 5 bases from J; junction bases left unmatched: 12. The CDR3 runs to 17 residues. Germline V gives CDR1 LGHNA, CDR2 YNFKEQ. The CDR3 region has the DNA TGTGCCAGCAGCCAGGGAACAGGGGCACGGGGTACCGGGGAGCTGTTTTTT. This codes for CASSQGTGARGTGELFF.

This clonotype was found many times. Here the CDR3 reads CASSLGTGSREQYF. For the CDR3, the DNA is TGCGCCAGCAGCCTCGGGACAGGGTCGAGGGAGCAGTACTTC. V usage is TRBV5-1 and J usage is TRBJ2-7; 9 bases agree with TRBD1. Germline-derived CDR1 and CDR2 are SGHRS and YFSETQ. V lost 4 bases, J lost 7 bases, and 9 bases stayed unmatched. This CDR3 spans 14 amino acids. Using reference TRBV5-1 and TRBJ2-7 for the parts outside the CDR3, the full variable domain is KAGVTQTPRYLIKTRGQQVTLSCSPISGHRSVSWYQQTPGQGLQFLFEYFSETQRNKGNFPGRFSGRQFSNSRSEMNVSTLELGDSALYLCASSLGTGSREQYFGPGTRLTVT.

This clonotype was picked up many times. Here the CDR3 reads CASSWGTGYTEAFF. CDR3 DNA: TGCGCCAGCAGCTGGGGGACAGGGTACACTGAAGCTTTCTTT. The rearrangement joins TRBV5-1 to TRBJ1-1, with TRBD1 identical over 9 bases. Germline loops: CDR1 SGHRS, CDR2 YFSETQ. V lost 3 bases, J lost 3 bases, and 3 bases stayed unmatched. This CDR3 is 14 amino acids long. Complete variable domain (other parts from reference TRBV5-1 and TRBJ1-1): KAGVTQTPRYLIKTRGQQVTLSCSPISGHRSVSWYQQTPGQGLQFLFEYFSETQRNKGNFPGRFSGRQFSNSRSEMNVSTLELGDSALYLCASSWGTGYTEAFFGQGTRLTVV.

The chain has TRBV28 and TRBJ2-7; 9 nucleotides line up with TRBD1. V lost 8 bases, J lost 0 bases, and 11 bases stayed unmatched. The length of the CDR3 is 16 residues. Germline values: CDR1 MDHEN, CDR2 SYDVKM. The CDR3 sequence: CASADRGGRVSYEQYF. The CDR3 DNA reads TGTGCCAGCGCAGACAGGGGGGGGAGGGTCTCCTACGAGCAGTACTTC.